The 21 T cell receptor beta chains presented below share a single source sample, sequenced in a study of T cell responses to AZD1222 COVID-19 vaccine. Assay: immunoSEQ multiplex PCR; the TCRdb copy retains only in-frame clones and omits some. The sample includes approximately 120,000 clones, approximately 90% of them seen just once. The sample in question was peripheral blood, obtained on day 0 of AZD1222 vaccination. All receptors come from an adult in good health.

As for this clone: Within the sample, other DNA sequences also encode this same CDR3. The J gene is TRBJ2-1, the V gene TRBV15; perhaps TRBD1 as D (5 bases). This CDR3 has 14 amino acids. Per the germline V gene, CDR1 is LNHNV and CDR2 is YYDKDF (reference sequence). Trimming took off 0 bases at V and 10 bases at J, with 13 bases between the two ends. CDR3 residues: CATSRDHAPGEQFF. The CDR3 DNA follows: TGTGCCACCAGCAGAGATCACGCCCCAGGGGAGCAGTTCTTC.

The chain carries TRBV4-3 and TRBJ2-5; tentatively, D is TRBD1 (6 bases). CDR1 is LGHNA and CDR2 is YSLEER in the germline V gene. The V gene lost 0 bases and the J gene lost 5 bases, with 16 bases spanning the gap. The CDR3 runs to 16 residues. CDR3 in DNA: TGCGCCAGCAGCCAAGATCGGAAAGGGGGTGATGAGACCCAGTACTTC. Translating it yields CASSQDRKGGDETQYF.

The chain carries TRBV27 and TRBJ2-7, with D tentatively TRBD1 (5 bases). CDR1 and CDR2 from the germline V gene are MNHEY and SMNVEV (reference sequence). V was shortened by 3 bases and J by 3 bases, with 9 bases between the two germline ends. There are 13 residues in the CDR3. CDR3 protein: CASSFGQGYEQYF. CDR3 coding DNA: TGTGCCAGCAGTTTCGGGCAGGGCTACGAGCAGTACTTC.

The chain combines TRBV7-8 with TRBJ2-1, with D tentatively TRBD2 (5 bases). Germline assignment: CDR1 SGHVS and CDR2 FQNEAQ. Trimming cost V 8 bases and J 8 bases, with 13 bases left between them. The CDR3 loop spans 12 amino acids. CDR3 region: CASCQGGDEQFF. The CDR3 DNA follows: TGTGCCAGCTGCCAAGGAGGCGATGAGCAGTTCTTC.

The CDR3 protein is CASSSHRGVRFTLHF. The DNA of the CDR3 is TGTGCCAGCAGCTCGCACAGGGGAGTAAGATTCACCCTCCACTTT. The V and J genes are TRBV7-2 and TRBJ1-6; 7 bases are shared with TRBD1. V was clipped by 4 bases and J by 14 bases; unmatched bases: 14. This CDR3 region has 15 residues. The germline V gene encodes CDR1 SGHTA and CDR2 FQGNSA.

The CDR3 loop reads CASSQDPAGAPGDEQFF. DNA of the CDR3: TGCGCCAGCAGCCAAGATCCAGCGGGGGCCCCTGGGGATGAGCAGTTCTTC. The chain joins TRBV4-3 to TRBJ2-1, with TRBD2 matching 8 bases. This CDR3 is built from 17 residues. Unmatched junction bases numbered 12, after V lost 0 bases and J lost 8 bases. Looked up from germline, CDR1 is LGHNA and CDR2 is YSLEER.

The CDR3: CASSLGTGRYTEAFF. CDR3 DNA sequence: TGTGCCAGCAGTTTAGGGACTGGACGGTACACTGAAGCTTTCTTT. This chain connects TRBV28 to TRBJ1-1; D may be TRBD1 (5 bases). This CDR3 spans 15 amino acids. Germline V CDR1 and CDR2: MDHEN, SYDVKM. V was pared by 2 bases and J by 3 bases, with 13 bases between.

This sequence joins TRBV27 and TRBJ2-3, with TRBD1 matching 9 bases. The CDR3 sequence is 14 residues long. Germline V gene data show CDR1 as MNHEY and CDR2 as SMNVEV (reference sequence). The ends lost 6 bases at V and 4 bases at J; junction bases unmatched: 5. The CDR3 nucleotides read TGTGCCAGCAGCCTCACAGGGGGCCCAGATACGCAGTATTTT. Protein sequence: CASSLTGGPDTQYF.

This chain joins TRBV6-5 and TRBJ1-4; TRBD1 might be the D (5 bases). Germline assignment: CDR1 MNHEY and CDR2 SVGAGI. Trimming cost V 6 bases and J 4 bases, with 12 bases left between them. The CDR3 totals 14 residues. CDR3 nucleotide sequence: TGTGCCAGCAGCCCCGGACACAGTAATGAAAAACTGTTTTTT. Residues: CASSPGHSNEKLFF.

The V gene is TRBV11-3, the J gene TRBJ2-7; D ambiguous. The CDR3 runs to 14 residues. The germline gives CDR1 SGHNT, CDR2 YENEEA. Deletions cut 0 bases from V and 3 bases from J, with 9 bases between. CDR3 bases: TGTGCCAGCAGCTTAGAGGGGAACCTCTACGAGCAGTACTTC. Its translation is CASSLEGNLYEQYF.

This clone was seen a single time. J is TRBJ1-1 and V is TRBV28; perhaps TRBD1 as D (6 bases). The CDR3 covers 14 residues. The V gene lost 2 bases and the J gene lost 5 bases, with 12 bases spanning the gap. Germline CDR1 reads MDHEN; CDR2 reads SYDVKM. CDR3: CASSLQQGGTEAFF. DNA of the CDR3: TGTGCCAGCAGTTTACAACAGGGAGGGACTGAAGCTTTCTTT.

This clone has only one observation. CDR3 protein: CASGLVTGSGYTF. The DNA of the CDR3 is TGTGCTAGTGGTTTGGTAACAGGTAGCGGCTACACCTTC. The rearrangement links TRBV12-5 to TRBJ1-2; tentatively, D is TRBD1 (5 bases). Germline V gives CDR1 LGHNT, CDR2 FRNRAP. Trimming stripped 0 bases from V and 8 bases from J, with 10 bases between. The CDR3 runs to 13 residues.

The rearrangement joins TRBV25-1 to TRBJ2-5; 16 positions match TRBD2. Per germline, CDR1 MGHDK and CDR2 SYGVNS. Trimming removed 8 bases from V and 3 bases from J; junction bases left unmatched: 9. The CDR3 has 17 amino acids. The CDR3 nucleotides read TGTGCCAGCCATCCGGGACTAGCGGGGGGGCATGAAGAGACCCAGTACTTC. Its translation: CASHPGLAGGHEETQYF.

The CDR3 reads CASSQELQGATAEAFF. CDR3 nucleotides: TGTGCCAGCAGCCAAGAGCTACAGGGGGCGACGGCTGAAGCTTTCTTT. This chain uses TRBV3-1 (or the pseudogene TRBV3-2) with TRBJ1-1; TRBD1 aligns across 9 bases. J lost 6 bases, V lost 0 bases, and 8 bases had no gene match. This CDR3 contains 16 residues. Germline V gene data show CDR1 as LGHDT and CDR2 as YNNKEL (reference sequence).

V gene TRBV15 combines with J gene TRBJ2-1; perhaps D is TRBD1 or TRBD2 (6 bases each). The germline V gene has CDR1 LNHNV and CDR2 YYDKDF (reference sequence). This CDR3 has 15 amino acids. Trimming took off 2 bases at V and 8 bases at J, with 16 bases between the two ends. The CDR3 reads CATSRREDSVDEQFF. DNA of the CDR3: TGTGCCACCAGCAGAAGGGAGGACAGTGTTGATGAGCAGTTCTTC.

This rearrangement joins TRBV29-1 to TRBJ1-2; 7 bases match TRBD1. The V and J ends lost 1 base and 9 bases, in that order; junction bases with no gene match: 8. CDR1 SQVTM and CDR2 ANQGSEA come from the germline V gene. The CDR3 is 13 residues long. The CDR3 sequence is CSVEVIMGQSYTF. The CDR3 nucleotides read TGCAGCGTTGAAGTCATAATGGGACAGAGCTACACCTTC.

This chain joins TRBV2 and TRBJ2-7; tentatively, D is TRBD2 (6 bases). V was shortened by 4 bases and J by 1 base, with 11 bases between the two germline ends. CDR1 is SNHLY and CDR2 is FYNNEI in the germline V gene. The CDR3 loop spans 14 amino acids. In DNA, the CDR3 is TGTGCCAGCAGTGGGGAGGTCAGGTCCTACGAGCAGTACTTC. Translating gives CASSGEVRSYEQYF.

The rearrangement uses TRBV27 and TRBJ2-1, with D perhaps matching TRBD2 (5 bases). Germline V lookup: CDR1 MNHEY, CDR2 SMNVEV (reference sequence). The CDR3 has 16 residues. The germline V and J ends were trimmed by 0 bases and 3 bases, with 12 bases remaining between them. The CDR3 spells CASSLSRGPSYNEQFF. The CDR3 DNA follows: TGTGCCAGCAGTTTATCGAGAGGGCCTAGCTACAATGAGCAGTTCTTC.

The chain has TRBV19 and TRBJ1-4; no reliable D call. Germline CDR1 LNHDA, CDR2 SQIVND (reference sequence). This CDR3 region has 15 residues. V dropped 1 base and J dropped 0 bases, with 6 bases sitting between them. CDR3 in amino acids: CASSIGSATNEKLFF. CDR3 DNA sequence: TGTGCCAGTAGTATAGGCAGCGCAACTAATGAAAAACTGTTTTTT.

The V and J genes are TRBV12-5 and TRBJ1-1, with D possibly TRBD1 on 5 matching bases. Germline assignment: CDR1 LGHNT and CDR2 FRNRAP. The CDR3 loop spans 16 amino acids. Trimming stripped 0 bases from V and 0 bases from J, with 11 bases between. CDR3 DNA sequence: TGTGCTAGTGGTTTGGTAATCGGGGGTATGAACACTGAAGCTTTCTTT. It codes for CASGLVIGGMNTEAFF.

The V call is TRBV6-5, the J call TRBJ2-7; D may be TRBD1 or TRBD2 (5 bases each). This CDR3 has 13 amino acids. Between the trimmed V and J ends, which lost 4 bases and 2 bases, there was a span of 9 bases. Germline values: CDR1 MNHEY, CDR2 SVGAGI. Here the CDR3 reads CASSWGRTYEQYF. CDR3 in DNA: TGTGCCAGCAGTTGGGGACGGACCTACGAGCAGTACTTC.